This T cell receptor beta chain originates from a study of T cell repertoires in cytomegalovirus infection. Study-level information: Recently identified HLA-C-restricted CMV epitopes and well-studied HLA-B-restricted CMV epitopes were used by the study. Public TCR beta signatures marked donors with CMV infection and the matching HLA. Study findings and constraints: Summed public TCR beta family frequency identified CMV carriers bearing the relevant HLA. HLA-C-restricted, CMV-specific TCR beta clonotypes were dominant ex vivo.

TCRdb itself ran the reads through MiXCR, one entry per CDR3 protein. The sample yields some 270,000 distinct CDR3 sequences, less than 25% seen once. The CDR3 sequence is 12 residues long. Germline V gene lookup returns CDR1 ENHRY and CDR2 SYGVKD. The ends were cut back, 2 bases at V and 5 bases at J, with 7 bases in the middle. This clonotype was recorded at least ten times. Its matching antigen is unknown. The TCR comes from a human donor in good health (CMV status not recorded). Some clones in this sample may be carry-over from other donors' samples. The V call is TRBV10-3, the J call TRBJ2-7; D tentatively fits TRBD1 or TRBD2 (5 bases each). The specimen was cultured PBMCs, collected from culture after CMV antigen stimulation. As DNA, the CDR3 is TGTGCCATCAGTGAGGTGGGGGACGAGCAGTACTTC. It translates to CAISEVGDEQYF.